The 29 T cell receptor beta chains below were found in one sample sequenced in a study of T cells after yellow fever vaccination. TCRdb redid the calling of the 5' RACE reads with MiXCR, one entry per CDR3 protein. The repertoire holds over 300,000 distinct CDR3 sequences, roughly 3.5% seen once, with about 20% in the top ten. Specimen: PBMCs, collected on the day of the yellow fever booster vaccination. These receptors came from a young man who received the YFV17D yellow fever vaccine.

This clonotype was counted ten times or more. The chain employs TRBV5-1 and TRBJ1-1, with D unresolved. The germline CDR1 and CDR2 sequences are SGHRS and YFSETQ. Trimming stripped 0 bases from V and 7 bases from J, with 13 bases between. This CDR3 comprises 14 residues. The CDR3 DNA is TGCGCCAGCAGCTTGGGCGCGGCGGAGGGTGAAGCTTTCTTT. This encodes CASSLGAAEGEAFF.

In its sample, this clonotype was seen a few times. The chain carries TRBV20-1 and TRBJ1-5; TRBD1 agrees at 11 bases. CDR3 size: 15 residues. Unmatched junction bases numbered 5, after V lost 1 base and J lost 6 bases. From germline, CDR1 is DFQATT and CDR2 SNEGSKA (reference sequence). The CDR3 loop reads CSARGPGQGVQPQHF. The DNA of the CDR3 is TGCAGTGCTAGAGGACCGGGACAGGGGGTTCAGCCCCAGCATTTT.

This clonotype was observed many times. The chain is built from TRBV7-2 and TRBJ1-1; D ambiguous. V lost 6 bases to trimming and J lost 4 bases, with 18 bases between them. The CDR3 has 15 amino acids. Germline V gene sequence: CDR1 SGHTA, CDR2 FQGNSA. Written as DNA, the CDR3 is TGTGCCAGCAGAAAGACTGGGCAGGCCTTCACTGAAGCTTTCTTT. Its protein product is CASRKTGQAFTEAFF.

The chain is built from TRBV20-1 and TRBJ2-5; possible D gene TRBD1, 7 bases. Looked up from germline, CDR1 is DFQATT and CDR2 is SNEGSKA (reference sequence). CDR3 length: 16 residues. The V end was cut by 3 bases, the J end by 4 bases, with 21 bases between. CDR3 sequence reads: CSASGSRGDHLETQYF. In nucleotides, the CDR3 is TGCAGTGCTAGTGGGAGCAGGGGGGACCATTTAGAGACCCAGTACTTC.

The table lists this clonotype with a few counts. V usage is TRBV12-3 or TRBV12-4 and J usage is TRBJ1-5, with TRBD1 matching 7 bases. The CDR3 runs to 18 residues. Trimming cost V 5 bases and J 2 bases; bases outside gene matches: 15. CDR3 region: CASSQIAQGLVGNQPQHF. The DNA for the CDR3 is TGTGCCAGCAGTCAAATCGCACAGGGGCTTGTCGGCAATCAGCCCCAGCATTTT.

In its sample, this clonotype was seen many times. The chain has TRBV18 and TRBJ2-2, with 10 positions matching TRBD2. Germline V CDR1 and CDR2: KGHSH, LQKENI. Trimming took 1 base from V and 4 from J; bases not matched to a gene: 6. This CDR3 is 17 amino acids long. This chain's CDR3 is CASSPRASGGPTGELFF. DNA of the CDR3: TGTGCCAGCTCACCACGCGCTAGCGGGGGACCCACCGGGGAGCTGTTTTTT. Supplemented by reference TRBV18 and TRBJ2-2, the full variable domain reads NAGVMQNPRHLVRRRGQEARLRCSPMKGHSHVYWYRQLPEEGLKFMVYLQKENIIDESGMPKERFSAEFPKEGPSILRIQQVVRGDSAAYFCASSPRASGGPTGELFFGEGSRLTVL.

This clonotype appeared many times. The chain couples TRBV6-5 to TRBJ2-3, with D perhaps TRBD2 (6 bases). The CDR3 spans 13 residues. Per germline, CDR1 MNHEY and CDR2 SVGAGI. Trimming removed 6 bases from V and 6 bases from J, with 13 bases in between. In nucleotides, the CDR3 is TGTGCCAGCAGGCCCCACGGGGGTGATACGCAGTATTTT. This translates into CASRPHGGDTQYF.

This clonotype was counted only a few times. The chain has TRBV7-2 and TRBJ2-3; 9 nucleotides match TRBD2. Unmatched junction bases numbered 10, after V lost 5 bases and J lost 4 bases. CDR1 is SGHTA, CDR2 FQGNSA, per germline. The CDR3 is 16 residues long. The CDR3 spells CASSLGLGGGADTQYF. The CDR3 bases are TGTGCCAGCAGCCTAGGCCTAGGCGGGGGGGCAGATACGCAGTATTTT.

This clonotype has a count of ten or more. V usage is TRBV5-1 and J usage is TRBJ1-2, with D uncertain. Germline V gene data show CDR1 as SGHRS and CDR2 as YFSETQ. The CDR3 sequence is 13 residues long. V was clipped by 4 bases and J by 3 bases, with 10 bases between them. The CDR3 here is CASSPTRDYGYTF. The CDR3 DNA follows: TGCGCCAGCAGCCCGACTAGAGACTATGGCTACACCTTC.

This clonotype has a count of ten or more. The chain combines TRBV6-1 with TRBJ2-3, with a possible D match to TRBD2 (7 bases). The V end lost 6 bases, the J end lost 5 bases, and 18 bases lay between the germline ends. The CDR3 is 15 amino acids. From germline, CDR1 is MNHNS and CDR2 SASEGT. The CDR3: CASRYGGPRGDTQYF. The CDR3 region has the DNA TGTGCCAGCAGATACGGGGGGCCTCGAGGAGATACGCAGTATTTT.

The CDR3 sequence is CASSLIREQFF. CDR3 nucleotide sequence: TGTGCCAGCAGCTTAATCCGTGAGCAGTTCTTC. This chain joins TRBV7-6 and TRBJ2-1, with no clear D. Germline-derived CDR1 and CDR2 are SGHVS and FNYEAQ. V gave up 2 bases and J gave up 9 bases, with 5 bases separating them. The CDR3 is 11 amino acids.

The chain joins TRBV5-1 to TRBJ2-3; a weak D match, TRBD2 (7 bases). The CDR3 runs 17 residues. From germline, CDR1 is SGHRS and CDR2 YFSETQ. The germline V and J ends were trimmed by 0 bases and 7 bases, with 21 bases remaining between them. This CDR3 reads CASSLGFSGGLTNTQYF. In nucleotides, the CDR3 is TGCGCCAGCAGCTTGGGGTTTTCGGGGGGCCTTACCAATACGCAGTATTTT.

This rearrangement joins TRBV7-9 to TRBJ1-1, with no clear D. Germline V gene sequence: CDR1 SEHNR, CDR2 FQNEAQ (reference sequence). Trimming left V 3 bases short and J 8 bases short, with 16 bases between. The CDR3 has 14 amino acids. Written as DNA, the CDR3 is TGTGCCAGCAGCTTTCACCTGGGAGAGGCCGAAGCTTTCTTT. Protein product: CASSFHLGEAEAFF. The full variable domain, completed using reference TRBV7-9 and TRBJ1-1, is DTGVSQNPRHKITKRGQNVTFRCDPISEHNRLYWYRQTLGQGPEFLTYFQNEAQLEKSRLLSDRFSAERPKGSFSTLEIQRTEQGDSAMYLCASSFHLGEAEAFFGQGTRLTVV.

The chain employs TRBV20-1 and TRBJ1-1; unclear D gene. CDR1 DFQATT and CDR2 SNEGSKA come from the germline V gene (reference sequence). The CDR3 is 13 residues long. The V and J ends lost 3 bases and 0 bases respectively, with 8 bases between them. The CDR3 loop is CSARRHMNTEAFF. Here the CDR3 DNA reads TGCAGTGCTAGGCGTCACATGAACACTGAAGCTTTCTTT.

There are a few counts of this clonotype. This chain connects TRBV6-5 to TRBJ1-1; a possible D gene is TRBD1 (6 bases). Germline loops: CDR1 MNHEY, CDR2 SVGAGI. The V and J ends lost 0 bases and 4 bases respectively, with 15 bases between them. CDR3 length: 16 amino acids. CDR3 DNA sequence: TGTGCCAGCAGTTACTCTCGGCCAGGACAGCTCACTGAAGCTTTCTTT. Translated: CASSYSRPGQLTEAFF.

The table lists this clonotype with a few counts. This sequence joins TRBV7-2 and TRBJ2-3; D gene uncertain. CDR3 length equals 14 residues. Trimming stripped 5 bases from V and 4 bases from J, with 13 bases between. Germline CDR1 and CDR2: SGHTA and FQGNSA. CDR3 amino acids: CASSRNPTADTQYF. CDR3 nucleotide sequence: TGTGCCAGCAGCCGGAACCCGACTGCAGATACGCAGTATTTT.

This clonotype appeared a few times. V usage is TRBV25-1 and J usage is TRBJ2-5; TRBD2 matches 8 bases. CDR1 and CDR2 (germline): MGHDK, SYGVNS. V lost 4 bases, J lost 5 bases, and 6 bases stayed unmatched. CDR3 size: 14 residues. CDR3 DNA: TGTGCCAGCAGTGGACTAGCGAGTTGGGAGACCCAGTACTTC. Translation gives CASSGLASWETQYF.

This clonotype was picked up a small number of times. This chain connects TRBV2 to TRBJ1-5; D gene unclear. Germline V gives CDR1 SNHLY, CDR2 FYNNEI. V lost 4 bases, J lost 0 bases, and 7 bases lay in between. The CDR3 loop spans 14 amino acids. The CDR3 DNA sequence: TGTGCCAGCAGTGCAACAGTTAGCAATCAGCCCCAGCATTTT. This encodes CASSATVSNQPQHF.

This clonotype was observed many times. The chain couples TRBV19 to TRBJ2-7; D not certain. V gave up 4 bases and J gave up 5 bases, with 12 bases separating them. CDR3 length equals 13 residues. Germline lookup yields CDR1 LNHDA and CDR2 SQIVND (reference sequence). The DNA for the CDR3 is TGTGCCAGTAGTAGGTCTCGGGTCCACGAGCAGTACTTC. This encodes CASSRSRVHEQYF.

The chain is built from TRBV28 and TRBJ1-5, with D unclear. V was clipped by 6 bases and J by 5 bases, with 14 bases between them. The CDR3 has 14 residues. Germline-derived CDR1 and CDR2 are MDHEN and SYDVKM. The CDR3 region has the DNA TGTGCCAGCAGACTGCCGGGCGGGCATCAGCCCCAGCATTTT. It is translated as CASRLPGGHQPQHF.

CDR3 DNA sequence: TGCAGTGCAGGGACAGGGGCCTACTCCTACGAGCAGTACTTC. It specifies CSAGTGAYSYEQYF. This chain links TRBV20-1 with TRBJ2-7; 10 positions agree with TRBD1. Trimming removed 6 bases from V and 0 bases from J; junction bases left unmatched: 5. Per the germline V gene, CDR1 is DFQATT and CDR2 is SNEGSKA (reference sequence). The CDR3 runs to 14 residues.

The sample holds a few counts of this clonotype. The CDR3 DNA reads TGTGCCAGTACCGCGGGGACAGGGGGATCCTACGAGCAGTACTTC. This sequence encodes CASTAGTGGSYEQYF. The gene calls are TRBV19 and TRBJ2-7; 11 positions match TRBD1. The germline gives CDR1 LNHDA, CDR2 SQIVND (reference sequence). V was clipped by 7 bases and J by 1 base; unmatched bases: 6. The CDR3 consists of 15 residues.

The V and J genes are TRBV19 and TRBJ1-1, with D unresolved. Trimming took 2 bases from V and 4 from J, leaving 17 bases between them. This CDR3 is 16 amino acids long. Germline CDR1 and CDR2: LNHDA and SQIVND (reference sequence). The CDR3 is CASSITGGSRGTEAFF. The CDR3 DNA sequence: TGTGCCAGTAGTATAACGGGTGGGTCACGGGGCACTGAAGCTTTCTTT.

The CDR3 DNA reads TGTGCCAGCAGCTTCGACATTATTTCACCCCTCCACTTT. Its protein product is CASSFDIISPLHF. V is TRBV7-2 and J is TRBJ1-6; D gene uncertain. V was clipped by 3 bases and J by 9 bases, with 9 bases between them. The CDR3 has 13 residues. Per germline, CDR1 SGHTA and CDR2 FQGNSA.

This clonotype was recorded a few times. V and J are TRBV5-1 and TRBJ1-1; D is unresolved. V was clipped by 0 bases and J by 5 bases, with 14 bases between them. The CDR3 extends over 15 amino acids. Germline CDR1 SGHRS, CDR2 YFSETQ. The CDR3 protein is CASSLAVPGRTEAFF. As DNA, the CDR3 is TGCGCCAGCAGCTTGGCGGTTCCAGGAAGGACTGAAGCTTTCTTT.

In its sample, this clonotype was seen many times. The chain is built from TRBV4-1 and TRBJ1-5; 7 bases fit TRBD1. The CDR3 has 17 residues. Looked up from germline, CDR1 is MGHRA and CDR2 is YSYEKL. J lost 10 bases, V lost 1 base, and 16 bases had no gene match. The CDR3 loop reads CASSQVFSGTDSGPQHF. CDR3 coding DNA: TGCGCCAGCAGCCAAGTCTTCTCCGGGACAGACAGCGGTCCCCAGCATTTT.

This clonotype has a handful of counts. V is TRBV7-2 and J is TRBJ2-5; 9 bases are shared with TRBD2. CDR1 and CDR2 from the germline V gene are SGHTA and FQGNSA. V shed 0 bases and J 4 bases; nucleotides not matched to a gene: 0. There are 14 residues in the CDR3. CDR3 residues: CASSLALAGETQYF. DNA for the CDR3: TGTGCCAGCAGCTTAGCACTAGCGGGAGAGACCCAGTACTTC.

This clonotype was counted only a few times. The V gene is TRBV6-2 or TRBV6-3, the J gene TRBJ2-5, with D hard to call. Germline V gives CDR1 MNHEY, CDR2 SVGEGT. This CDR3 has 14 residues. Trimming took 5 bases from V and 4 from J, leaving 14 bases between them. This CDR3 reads CASSPLVNGETQYF. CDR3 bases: TGTGCCAGCAGTCCCCTAGTTAACGGAGAGACCCAGTACTTC.

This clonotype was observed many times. This chain's CDR3 is CASSLETSYEQYF. CDR3 sequence (DNA): TGCGCCAGCAGCTTGGAGACCTCCTACGAGCAGTACTTC. This chain connects TRBV5-1 to TRBJ2-7; D ambiguous. Per the germline V gene, CDR1 is SGHRS and CDR2 is YFSETQ. Trimming took off 0 bases at V and 0 bases at J, with 4 bases between the two ends. The CDR3 has 13 amino acids.